The clone carrying this T cell receptor (beta chain) was picked up many times. Its target is unknown. CDR3 length: 15 amino acids. Per the germline V gene, CDR1 is SGHRS and CDR2 is YFSETQ. Trimming cost V 0 bases and J 0 bases, with 7 bases left between them. Through a sample-barcoded 5' primer and a J-beta primer mix, a second PCR was run for roughly 6 to 11 cycles. Each CDR3 protein is one row after TCRdb ran MiXCR on the 5' RACE reads. The sample carries under 800,000 distinct CDR3 sequences, roughly 21% recorded once. These data come from a study of blood T cells in healthy people across ages. On the study more broadly: Every two T cells gave about one barcoded beta molecule via template switching.

The authors drew 8.5 to 10 milliliters of peripheral blood from each donor. At least 6 million PBMCs were isolated per sample. Study outcomes and limitations: When set beside aged donors, long-lived donors presented more naive CD4+ cells and higher diversity.

This sequence originates from a man between 70 and 80 years old in good health. This sequence joins TRBV5-1 and TRBJ2-1; D remains unclear. Sequencing was performed on blood. For the CDR3, the DNA is TGCGCCAGCAGCTTGGATCCCAGCTCCTACAATGAGCAGTTCTTC. It specifies CASSLDPSSYNEQFF.